The clone carrying this T cell receptor beta chain was detected many times. Its antigen is unknown. This sample is part of a study of blood T cells in healthy people across ages. CDR1 DFQATT and CDR2 SNEGSKA come from the germline V gene (reference sequence). The germline V and J ends were trimmed by 0 bases and 2 bases, with 11 bases remaining between them. This CDR3 is built from 14 residues. A J-beta primer mix and a sample-barcoded 5' primer were used in a second PCR of roughly 6 to 11 cycles. Every cDNA molecule bore a tag from a template-switch adaptor containing 12 random nucleotides. MiXCR, run by TCRdb on the 5' RACE reads, gives a single entry per CDR3 protein. The table includes about 930,000 distinct CDR3 sequences, around 29% detected once. The amount of total RNA extracted per sample was at least 5.5 micrograms. Study observations and caveats: Strong correlation linked observed beta diversity and percent naive T cells.

This same sample was also part of a study on T cells of mothers and their children. That source adds: Donation came from three healthy Caucasian mothers together with their six children.

The receptor comes from a woman aged 40 to 50 in good health. V and J are TRBV20-1 and TRBJ2-7; weak D call: TRBD1 (5 bases). The sequenced material came from blood. For the CDR3, the DNA is TGCAGTGCTAGAGACAGGGCGAGCGCCTACGAGCAGTACTTC. This sequence encodes CSARDRASAYEQYF.